The clone carrying this T cell receptor (beta chain) was counted a few times. As yet, its antigen is unknown. Germline lookup yields CDR1 LNHDA and CDR2 SQIVND (reference sequence). CDR3 size: 16 residues. J lost 6 bases, V lost 3 bases, and 10 bases had no gene match. The TCR library protocol attached unique molecular identifiers to the individual cDNA molecules. One entry per CDR3 protein, called by TCRdb with MiXCR from the 5' RACE reads. The sample holds under 70,000 distinct CDR3 sequences; 11% are singletons and the top ten take less than 5%. This record comes from a study of early T cells in non-severe SARS-CoV-2 infection. About the research overall: Sequencing was performed on bulk RNA from unsorted whole blood, leaving chains unpaired. Regarding the study as a whole: VDJdb matches were skewed toward anti-spike CD8 T cell responses.

This chain links TRBV19 with TRBJ1-5; 8 bases fit TRBD1. The sequenced material came from whole blood. This sequence was found in an adult who was a healthcare worker with PCR-confirmed SARS-CoV-2 infection or an uninfected control (not recorded which). The CDR3 DNA reads TGTGCCAGTAGTATGAGCGCGACAGGGGATCGTCAGCCCCAGCATTTT. Translation gives CASSMSATGDRQPQHF.